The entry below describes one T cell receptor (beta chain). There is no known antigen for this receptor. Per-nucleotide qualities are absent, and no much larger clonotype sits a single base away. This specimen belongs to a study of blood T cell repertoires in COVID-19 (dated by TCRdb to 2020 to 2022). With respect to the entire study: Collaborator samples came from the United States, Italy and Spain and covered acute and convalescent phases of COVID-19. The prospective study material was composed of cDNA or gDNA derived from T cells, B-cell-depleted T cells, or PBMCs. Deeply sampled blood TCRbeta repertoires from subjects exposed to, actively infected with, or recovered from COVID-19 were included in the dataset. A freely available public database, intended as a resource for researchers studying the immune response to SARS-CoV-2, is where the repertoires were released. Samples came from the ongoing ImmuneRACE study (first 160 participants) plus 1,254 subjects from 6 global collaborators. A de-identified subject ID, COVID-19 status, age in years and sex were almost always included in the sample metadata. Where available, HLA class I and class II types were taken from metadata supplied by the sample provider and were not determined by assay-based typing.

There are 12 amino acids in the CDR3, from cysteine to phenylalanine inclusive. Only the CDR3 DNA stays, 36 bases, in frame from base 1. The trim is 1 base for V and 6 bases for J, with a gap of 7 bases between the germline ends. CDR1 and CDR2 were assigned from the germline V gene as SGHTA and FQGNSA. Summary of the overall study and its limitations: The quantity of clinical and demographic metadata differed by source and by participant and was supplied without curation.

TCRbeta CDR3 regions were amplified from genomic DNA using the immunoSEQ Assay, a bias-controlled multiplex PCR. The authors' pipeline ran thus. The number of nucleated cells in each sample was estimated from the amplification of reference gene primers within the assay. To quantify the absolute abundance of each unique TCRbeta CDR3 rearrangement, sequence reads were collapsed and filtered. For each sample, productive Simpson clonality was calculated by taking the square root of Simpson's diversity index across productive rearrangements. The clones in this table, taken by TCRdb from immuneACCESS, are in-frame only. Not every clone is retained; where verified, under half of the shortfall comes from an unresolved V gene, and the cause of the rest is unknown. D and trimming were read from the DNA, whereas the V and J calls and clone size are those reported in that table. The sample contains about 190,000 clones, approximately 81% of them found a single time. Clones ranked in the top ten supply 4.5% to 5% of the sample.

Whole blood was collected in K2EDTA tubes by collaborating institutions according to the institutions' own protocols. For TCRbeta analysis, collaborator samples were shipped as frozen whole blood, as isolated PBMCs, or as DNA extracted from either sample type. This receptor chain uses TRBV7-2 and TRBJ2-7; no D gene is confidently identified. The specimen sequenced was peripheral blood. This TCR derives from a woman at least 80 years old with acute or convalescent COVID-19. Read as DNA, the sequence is TGTGCCAGCAGCTTAGTAGCAACCGAGCAGTACTTC. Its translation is CASSLVATEQYF.